The T cell receptor (beta chain) under discussion was sequenced for a study of PD-L1 blockade in urothelial cancer. Study information: Patients commenced atezolizumab in the mid-2010s, and it was given at 1,200 mg intravenously every 3 weeks. Researchers found blood samples held a median of roughly 140,000 T cells.

Assay: immunoSEQ multiplex PCR; the TCRdb copy retains only in-frame clones and omits some. The table lists 49,000 or so clones, 86% of them singletons. This CDR3 is 13 amino acids long. Trimming removed 4 bases at V and 4 bases at J, with 10 bases between. Per the germline V gene, CDR1 is SNHLY and CDR2 is FYNNEI. As to time point: pretreatment peripheral blood. The rearrangement links TRBV2 to TRBJ1-1; D is possibly TRBD1 (6 bases). The receptor's source is a man in his sixties with urothelial cancer. This material consisted of PBMCs, taken around atezolizumab (anti-PD-L1) treatment. CDR3 sequence reads: CASSGYRATEAFF. Written as DNA, the CDR3 is TGTGCCAGCAGTGGCTACAGGGCCACTGAAGCTTTCTTT.